The 22 T cell receptor beta chains below were found in one sample sequenced in a study of blood T cell repertoires in COVID-19. Assay: immunoSEQ multiplex PCR; the TCRdb copy retains only in-frame clones and omits some. The sample comprises 200,000 to 250,000 clones, over 80% of which are singletons, and around 3.6% rests with the top ten. The sequenced sample consisted of PBMCs or T cells enriched from blood (not recorded which). The receptors originated from a woman aged 30 to 39 who had been exposed to COVID-19.

V and J are TRBV23-1 and TRBJ2-7; 12 bases fit TRBD2. TRBV23-1 belongs to the ORF category, with a function that is uncertain. V shed 4 bases and J 4 bases; nucleotides not matched to a gene: 5. The CDR3 extends over 15 amino acids. The CDR3 here is CASSRKGLAGYEQYF. CDR3 bases: TGCGCCAGCAGTCGGAAGGGACTAGCGGGTTACGAGCAGTACTTC.

The rearrangement links TRBV19 to TRBJ1-2; tentatively, D is TRBD1 (6 bases). Trimming cost V 4 bases and J 6 bases, with 15 bases left between them. The germline CDR1 and CDR2 sequences are LNHDA and SQIVND (reference sequence). The CDR3 runs to 14 residues. CDR3 loop: CASSTYREWNGYTF. CDR3 nucleotides: TGTGCCAGTAGTACCTACAGGGAATGGAATGGCTACACCTTC.

This chain uses TRBV18 with TRBJ1-1; D gene ambiguous. CDR1 and CDR2 from the germline V gene are KGHSH and LQKENI. Trimming cost V 2 bases and J 2 bases, with 9 bases left between them. There are 14 residues in the CDR3. The CDR3, as DNA: TGTGCCAGCTCACCAGGTGGCAGAAACACTGAAGCTTTCTTT. Encoded protein: CASSPGGRNTEAFF.

The chain uses TRBV7-3 and TRBJ1-5; the match to TRBD1 covers 10 bases. This CDR3 comprises 19 residues. The germline gives CDR1 SGHTA, CDR2 FQGTGA. Losses at the gene ends were 1 base for V and 6 bases for J; bases not matched to a gene: 15. CDR3 loop: CASSLMEAGQGQVAQPQHF. The CDR3 bases are TGTGCCAGCAGCTTAATGGAGGCGGGACAGGGGCAGGTTGCTCAGCCCCAGCATTTT. Complete variable domain (other parts from reference TRBV7-3 and TRBJ1-5): GAGVSQTPSNKVTEKGKYVELRCDPISGHTALYWYRQSLGQGPEFLIYFQGTGAADDSGLPNDRFFAVRPEGSVSTLKIQRTERGDSAVYLCASSLMEAGQGQVAQPQHFGDGTRLSIL.

This clone was picked up one time. V and J are TRBV6-6 and TRBJ2-2, with TRBD1 as a possible D gene (5 bases). This CDR3 comprises 15 residues. Germline CDR1 and CDR2: MNHNY and SVGAGI (reference sequence). V lost 2 bases and J 5 bases, leaving 12 bases between the germline ends. The CDR3 bases are TGTGCCAGCAGTTACCCCCAGGGTAGGACCGGGGAGCTGTTTTTT. Its protein product is CASSYPQGRTGELFF.

The genes are TRBV6-5 and TRBJ1-1, with D perhaps matching TRBD1 (6 bases). The V and J ends lost 2 bases and 1 base respectively, with 8 bases between them. Germline V gene lookup returns CDR1 MNHEY and CDR2 SVGAGI. CDR3 length: 14 residues. CDR3 in amino acids: CASSYGGSNTEAFF. In DNA, the CDR3 is TGTGCCAGCAGTTACGGGGGCTCGAACACTGAAGCTTTCTTT.

The rearrangement uses TRBV28 and TRBJ2-5; 7 bases fit TRBD1. V dropped 3 bases and J dropped 5; count of bases not matched to a gene: 9. Germline values: CDR1 MDHEN, CDR2 SYDVKM. CDR3 length: 15 residues. As DNA, the CDR3 is TGTGCCAGCAGTTTTTTCGGGACAGTCGGGGAGACCCAGTACTTC. Its translation: CASSFFGTVGETQYF.

V usage is TRBV3-1 (or the pseudogene TRBV3-2) and J usage is TRBJ2-3, with 7 bases matching TRBD2. The CDR3 is 17 amino acids. The germline V gene encodes CDR1 LGHDT and CDR2 YNNKEL (reference sequence). V gave up 3 bases and J gave up 0 bases; unmatched junction bases: 9. The CDR3 sequence: CASSHTLPGLSTDTQYF. CDR3 nucleotides: TGTGCCAGCAGCCATACCCTACCGGGACTAAGCACAGATACGCAGTATTTT.

CDR3 bases: TGTGCCAGCGGAGCTACGTACAACACCGGGGAGCTGTTTTTT. This gives the protein CASGATYNTGELFF. This chain joins TRBV9 and TRBJ2-2; no definite D call. The CDR3 extends over 14 amino acids. Deletions cut 7 bases from V and 2 bases from J, with 12 bases between. Germline CDR1 SGDLS, CDR2 YYNGEE.

The chain is built from TRBV10-2 and TRBJ2-7; TRBD1 agrees at 10 bases. The CDR3 has 15 residues. CDR1 and CDR2 from the germline V gene are WSHSY and SAAADI. The V and J ends lost 6 bases and 1 base, in that order; junction bases with no gene match: 6. The DNA for the CDR3 is TGCGCCAGCAGCGACAGGGGGCCTCCGTCCTACGAGCAGTACTTC. Protein product: CASSDRGPPSYEQYF.

This chain joins TRBV10-2 and TRBJ2-1; TRBD2 matches 8 bases. Germline CDR1 WSHSY, CDR2 SAAADI. With V trimmed by 7 bases and J by 16 bases, 9 bases remained unmatched. There are 11 residues in the CDR3. As DNA, the CDR3 is TGCGCCAGCACTCCGGGACTAGATTTCTTCTTC. It codes for CASTPGLDFFF.

The CDR3 spells CASFQGGFNYGYTF. In DNA, the CDR3 is TGTGCCAGTTTCCAGGGGGGATTCAACTATGGCTACACCTTC. The chain uses TRBV6-5 and TRBJ1-2, with 7 bases identical to TRBD1. Germline CDR1 is MNHEY and CDR2 is SVGAGI. Trimming cost V 9 bases and J 2 bases; bases outside gene matches: 9. This CDR3 spans 14 amino acids.

This chain connects TRBV30 to TRBJ2-7; D call uncertain. This CDR3 is 12 amino acids long. With 4 bases removed from V and 3 bases from J, the gap between germline ends came to 10 bases. CDR1 and CDR2 from the germline V gene are GTSNPN and SVGIG (reference sequence). CDR3 in amino acids: CAWTRGRYEQYF. The CDR3, as DNA: TGTGCCTGGACAAGAGGCCGCTACGAGCAGTACTTC.

The chain combines TRBV25-1 with TRBJ2-3; a possible D gene is TRBD2 (5 bases). V was shortened by 3 bases and J by 3 bases, with 16 bases between the two germline ends. This CDR3 spans 16 amino acids. Germline CDR1 reads MGHDK; CDR2 reads SYGVNS. In DNA form, the CDR3 reads TGTGCCAGCAGTGATCCCGGACTCGGAAAAACAGATACGCAGTATTTT. This sequence encodes CASSDPGLGKTDTQYF.

This chain links TRBV10-3 with TRBJ2-2, with a tentative D call TRBD2 (6 bases). The CDR3 extends over 15 amino acids. In germline, CDR1 is ENHRY, CDR2 SYGVKD. Trimming removed 2 bases at V and 6 bases at J, with 13 bases between. CDR3 DNA: TGTGCCATCAGTGAGGTAGCGGCAAAGGCCGGGGAGCTGTTTTTT. As protein: CAISEVAAKAGELFF.

The chain uses TRBV5-1 and TRBJ2-2, with TRBD1 matching 10 bases. Germline values: CDR1 SGHRS, CDR2 YFSETQ. The CDR3 sequence is 18 residues long. V lost 0 bases and J lost 6; bases outside the gene matches: 11. The CDR3 nucleotides read TGCGCCAGCAGCTTGGCAGGGACAGGGGCGACTCGGGCCGGGGAGCTGTTTTTT. This codes for CASSLAGTGATRAGELFF.

A remark on this clone: At one end, the junction sequence differs from germline, possibly due to a read error. This chain links TRBV19 with TRBJ1-6, with a tentative D call TRBD1 (6 bases). CDR3 length: 17 residues. The germline V gene encodes CDR1 LNHDA and CDR2 SQIVND (reference sequence). CDR3 loop: CARSIRFRGGLNSPLHF. The DNA for the CDR3 is TGTGCCAGAAGTATCCGGTTCCGGGGGGGGCTGAATTCACCCCTCCACTTT.

This sequence joins TRBV6-5 and TRBJ1-2; TRBD1 matches at 7 bases. The CDR3 length is 14 residues. In germline, CDR1 is MNHEY, CDR2 SVGAGI. V shed 6 bases, J shed 6 bases, and the junction held 10 bases outside the gene matches. The CDR3 DNA reads TGTGCCAGCAGCAGGACAGGCCATACCGATGGCTACACCTTC. As protein: CASSRTGHTDGYTF.

The chain recombines TRBV29-1 with TRBJ1-2; TRBD1 aligns across 8 bases. The germline V gene has CDR1 SQVTM and CDR2 ANQGSEA. The CDR3 covers 14 residues. Trimming took 5 bases from V and 2 from J; bases not matched to a gene: 7. CDR3 region: CSVQGDRGNYGYTF. CDR3 DNA sequence: TGCAGCGTTCAGGGTGACAGGGGCAACTATGGCTACACCTTC.

This clone appeared a single time. The CDR3 bases are TGCGCCAGCAGCTTCAACAGGGGAGCGAACACTGAAGCTTTCTTT. It encodes CASSFNRGANTEAFF. The rearrangement joins TRBV5-1 to TRBJ1-1, with 7 bases aligning to TRBD1. The CDR3 sequence is 15 residues long. The V and J ends lost 2 bases and 1 base, in that order; junction bases with no gene match: 5. The germline gives CDR1 SGHRS, CDR2 YFSETQ.

The rearrangement links TRBV7-2 to TRBJ1-5; D unresolved. CDR1 is SGHTA and CDR2 is FQGNSA in the germline V gene. Trimming took 1 base from V and 0 from J, leaving 7 bases between them. This CDR3 comprises 15 residues. CDR3 nucleotide sequence: TGTGCCAGCAGCTTAGTGACTCTTAGCAATCAGCCCCAGCATTTT. This codes for CASSLVTLSNQPQHF.

This rearrangement joins TRBV5-4 to TRBJ2-2; D might be TRBD1 (6 bases). V was cut by 4 bases and J by 2 bases, with 12 bases left in between. The germline V gene encodes CDR1 SGHNT and CDR2 YYREEE (reference sequence). The CDR3 has 15 residues. CDR3 sequence reads: CASSPGAGNTGELFF. The CDR3 nucleotides are TGTGCCAGCAGCCCAGGGGCCGGTAACACCGGGGAGCTGTTTTTT.